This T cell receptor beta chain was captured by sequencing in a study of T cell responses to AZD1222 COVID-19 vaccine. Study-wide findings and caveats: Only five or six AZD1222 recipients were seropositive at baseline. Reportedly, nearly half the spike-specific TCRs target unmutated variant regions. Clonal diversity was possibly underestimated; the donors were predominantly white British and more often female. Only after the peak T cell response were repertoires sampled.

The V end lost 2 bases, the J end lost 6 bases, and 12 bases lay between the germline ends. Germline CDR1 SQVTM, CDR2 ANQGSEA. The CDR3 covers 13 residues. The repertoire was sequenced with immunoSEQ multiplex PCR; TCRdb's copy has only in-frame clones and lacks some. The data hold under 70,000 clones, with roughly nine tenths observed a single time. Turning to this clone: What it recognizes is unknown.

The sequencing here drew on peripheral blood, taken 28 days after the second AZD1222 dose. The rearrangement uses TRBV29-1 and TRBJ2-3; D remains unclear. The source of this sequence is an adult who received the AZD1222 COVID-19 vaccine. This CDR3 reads CSVERSTLDTQYF. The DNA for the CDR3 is TGCAGCGTTGAAAGGTCCACACTCGATACGCAGTATTTT.